The 5 T cell receptor beta chains presented below share a single source sample, sequenced in a study of blood T cells in healthy people across ages (dated by TCRdb to between 2014 and 2017). The library relied on 5' RACE. Sequenced on an Illumina HiSeq 2500. A second PCR of roughly 7 to 11 cycles was performed with a sample-barcoded 5' primer and a J-beta primer mix. The public reads were run again by TCRdb, first through fastp at Q25 and then through MiXCR, and only productive beta chains were kept. For every CDR3 protein sequence, its rows merge into one entry that carries the most common genes and DNA. This sample comprises some 1.4 million distinct CDR3 sequences, about 43% of them detected only once. The ten largest clones capture 7.9% of the sample. Sequenced sample: blood. The receptors were gathered from a woman under 30 in good health.

This clonotype has ten or more counts. The chain couples TRBV4-1 to TRBJ2-3; D call uncertain. CDR3 length: 16 residues. With 1 base removed from V and 1 base from J, the gap between germline ends came to 12 bases. Germline loops: CDR1 MGHRA, CDR2 YSYEKL. Written as DNA, the CDR3 is TGCGCCAGCAGCCAAGGTCGTGGGCTTGGCACAGATACGCAGTATTTT. As protein: CASSQGRGLGTDTQYF.

This clonotype was counted only a few times. V and J are TRBV6-1 and TRBJ2-4; 7 nucleotides align to TRBD1. Near its end, the DNA agrees better with TRBJ2-5, so the J call may be wrong. Germline V gives CDR1 MNHNS, CDR2 SASEGT. The CDR3 is made up of 14 amino acids. CDR3 loop: CASRRDRLQETQYF. The CDR3, as DNA: TGTGCCAGCAGACGGGACAGACTTCAAGAGACCCAGTACTTC.

This clonotype was observed many times. The V gene is TRBV12-3 or TRBV12-4, the J gene TRBJ2-3; D gene ambiguous. The CDR3 sequence is 13 residues long. Trimming removed 3 bases from V and 0 bases from J, with 4 bases in between. The CDR3 nucleotides read TGTGCCAGCAGTTTCCTTAGCACAGATACGCAGTATTTT. It yields the protein CASSFLSTDTQYF.

The V call is TRBV20-1, the J call TRBJ1-2, with D perhaps TRBD1 (5 bases). Per germline, CDR1 DFQATT and CDR2 SNEGSKA (reference sequence). The V end lost 3 bases, the J end lost 4 bases, and 9 bases lay between the germline ends. The CDR3 contains 12 residues. CDR3 in DNA: TGCAGTGCTAGGGCCGGGGGCTATGGCTACACCTTC. Translation: CSARAGGYGYTF.

This clonotype came up a few times. This chain connects TRBV12-3 or TRBV12-4 to TRBJ2-1; D gene ambiguous. The V end lost 3 bases, the J end lost 8 bases, and 17 bases lay between the germline ends. This CDR3 is 15 amino acids long. CDR3 DNA: TGTGCCAGCAGTTTCTTGGGTCTCGACCTCGATGAGCAGTTCTTC. Residues: CASSFLGLDLDEQFF.